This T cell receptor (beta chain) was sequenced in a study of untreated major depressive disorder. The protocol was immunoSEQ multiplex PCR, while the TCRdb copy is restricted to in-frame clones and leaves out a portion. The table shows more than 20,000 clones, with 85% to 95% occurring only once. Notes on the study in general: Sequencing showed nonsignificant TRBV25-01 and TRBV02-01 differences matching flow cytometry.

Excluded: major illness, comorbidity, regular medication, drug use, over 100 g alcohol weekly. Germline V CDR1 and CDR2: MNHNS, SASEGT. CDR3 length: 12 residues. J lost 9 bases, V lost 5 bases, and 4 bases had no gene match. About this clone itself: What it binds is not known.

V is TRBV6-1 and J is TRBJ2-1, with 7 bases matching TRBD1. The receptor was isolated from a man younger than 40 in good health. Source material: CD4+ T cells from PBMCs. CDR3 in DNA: TGTGCCAGCAGTCCACAGGGGACTGAGCAGTTCTTC. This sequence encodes CASSPQGTEQFF.